This TCR beta chain was obtained from a study of blood T cell repertoires in COVID-19. Across the study: From the United States, Italy and Spain came samples of acute and convalescent COVID-19. PBMCs, B-cell-depleted T cells, or T cells were the source of the cDNA or gDNA that made up the material.

The CDR3 runs to 16 residues. The V gene end was trimmed by 3 bases and the J gene end by 4 bases; junction bases not matched to a gene: 9. From germline, CDR1 is LNHDA and CDR2 SQIVND (reference sequence). Participants spanned ages about 18 to 90 years and resided in 20 to 30 US areas. Under the authors' procedure: Reference gene primer amplification yielded estimated nucleated cell counts. Some clones are missing from TCRdb's copy, which holds only in-frame ones; the method was immunoSEQ multiplex PCR. The D gene and trimming were derived from the DNA, and the V and J assignments and clone size from that table. The table shows about 410,000 clones, with about nine tenths occurring only once.

The receptor was derived from a man younger than 35 who had recovered from COVID-19. Sequencing used PBMCs or T cells enriched from blood (not recorded which). This rearrangement joins TRBV19 to TRBJ1-5; TRBD1 matches at 7 bases. CDR3 coding DNA: TGTGCCAGTAGTATCATGAACAGGGGTGTTAATCAGCCCCAGCATTTT. Amino acids: CASSIMNRGVNQPQHF.